This section outlines one T cell receptor beta chain sequence together with its context. Its specificity is not known. This sample is part of a study of CD8 T cells in ankylosing spondylitis. Between the trimmed V and J ends, which lost 3 bases and 4 bases, there was a span of 16 bases. CDR3 length: 15 amino acids. Germline loops: CDR1 DFQATT, CDR2 SNEGSKA (reference sequence). Quantitative molecular-barcoded 5'-RACE generated the TCR beta libraries. TCRdb re-derived calls from the 5' RACE reads in MiXCR, one entry per CDR3 protein. Found here are approximately 400,000 distinct CDR3 sequences, roughly a quarter of them singletons; the top ten hold roughly 1%. Study-wide findings and caveats: Past studies reported some motif variants in reactive arthritis synovial fluid and blood. Apparently characteristic of ankylosing spondylitis blood was a TCR beta motif (roughly eight highly homologous variants).

Input material: blood, either unsorted or a sorted T cell fraction (not recorded which). The TCR sequence derives from a male donor with ankylosing spondylitis. The chain couples TRBV20-1 to TRBJ1-5, with a possible D match to TRBD1 (6 bases). The CDR3 DNA reads TGCAGTGCTAGCTCCGGGACAAGAGTGAATCAGCCCCAGCATTTT. Residues: CSASSGTRVNQPQHF.